Listed here are 2 T cell receptor beta chains from one sample, sequenced in a study of shared T cell receptors in the human thymus (dated by TCRdb to the early 2020s). The library was generated by the immunoSEQ multiplex PCR assay. TCRdb took over this immuneACCESS table, retaining in-frame rearrangements with V and J assigned. Such tables are incomplete; in checked studies, under half of the missing clones stem from an unresolved V gene, and the remainder is unexplained. Across this sample there are over 650,000 clones, with about 90% seen only once. The ten largest clonotypes hold more than 0.009% of the sample. This sample also belongs to another study, concerning human thymus T cells.

The sequencing input was thymocytes. These receptors were taken from a boy under two years old with a congenital heart defect. Donor details come from another sample of the same person, matched by shared clones.

This clone was seen a few times. This chain joins TRBV10-3 and TRBJ2-7, with a possible D match to TRBD2 (5 bases). Germline V gene data show CDR1 as ENHRY and CDR2 as SYGVKD. V was shortened by 6 bases and J by 5 bases, with 11 bases between the two germline ends. The CDR3 consists of 12 residues. The CDR3 DNA reads TGTGCCATCAGCCAGCGGAAGCACGAGCAGTACTTC. Amino acid sequence: CAISQRKHEQYF.

This clone was detected once. This chain links TRBV4-1 with TRBJ2-1, with 9 bases identical to TRBD1. CDR3 length: 20 amino acids. Germline trimming cut 0 bases from V and 4 bases from J; bases unmatched to any gene: 16. Per the germline V gene, CDR1 is MGHRA and CDR2 is YSYEKL. The CDR3 sequence: CASSQDEVTGGPPRYNEQFF. For the CDR3, the DNA is TGCGCCAGCAGCCAAGACGAGGTGACAGGGGGGCCCCCGCGATACAATGAGCAGTTCTTC.